This T cell receptor (beta chain) appears in the sequencing data of a study of T cells in Graves' hyperthyroidism and ophthalmopathy (dated by TCRdb to between 2018 and 2021). Turning to the overall study: Peripheral blood samples were taken at the time of initial diagnosis, prior to any treatment. TCR V-J signatures able to tell the groups apart were searched for in a discovery cohort of 100 or so patients, of whom 43 had Graves' ophthalmopathy and about 60 had stable Graves' hyperthyroidism. TCR Vbeta CDR3 sequencing of some 140 peripheral blood samples (over 40 ophthalmopathy, around 80 hyperthyroidism and some 17 progressor patients) is reported in the paper. In six Graves' hyperthyroidism patients, the study also compared T-cell repertoires from thyroid tissue with T-cell repertoires from blood. Following sampling, methimazole starting at 30 mg daily was given to hyperthyroidism patients, and high-dose intravenous methylprednisolone was given to ophthalmopathy patients. The approximately 100 discovery patients were divided at random into training and test sets in a 7:3 ratio. Whether ophthalmopathy could be predicted prospectively was tested in an independent validation cohort made up of under 20 hyperthyroidism patients plus 17 patients who later progressed to ophthalmopathy.

General conclusions and limits of the study: Most expanded thyroid clonotypes (frequency above 0.001) were also found in blood, which suggests that blood repertoires may mirror thyroid immune responses. During validation, the model predicted progression to ophthalmopathy a median of approximately 6 months ahead of onset, with more than 60% sensitivity and 72.22% specificity. Sample size was not statistically predetermined, and blinding of investigators to group allocation was not performed. Ophthalmopathy was separated from stable hyperthyroidism by a 13 V-J signature model, with 85% to 90% sensitivity and around 81% specificity obtained in cross-validation and 80%/75% obtained in testing.

In the ophthalmopathy patients, disease was moderately to severely active, with a Clinical Activity Score of 3 or more, a NOSPECS grade of 4 or more, and a duration of less than 3 months. The study excluded patients with uncontrolled infections, other autoimmune diseases, pregnancy or lactation. Clinical symptoms, serum thyroxine and TRAb, thyroid ultrasound, and orbital computed tomography formed the basis for the diagnoses. PBMCs were isolated from 8 to 10 ml of fresh peripheral blood by Ficoll-Paque density gradient centrifugation. Total RNA was extracted using Trizol reagent, and RNA quality was assessed on an Agilent 2100 Bioanalyzer. Comments on this clonotype: What this receptor recognizes is not known. Base qualities were left out, and no much larger clone turns up one base away.

TCR beta CDR3 regions were amplified from RNA transcripts. The TCR CDR3 was subjected to a first round of RT-PCR using the HTBI primer set and the Qiagen OneStep RT-PCR kit. Libraries were constructed in a second round of multiplex PCR, after which size selection and purification were performed. Sequencing of the libraries was done on an Illumina HiSeq2000 using paired-end 100 bp reads. In the source study's methods: SOAPnuke was used to process the raw data, removing reads that contained adapters or uncalled bases, had a mean Phred below 15, or lacked an exact match to the constant primer or identifier. High-quality paired reads were merged using COPE v1.2.5, and each unique nucleotide sequence was defined as a clonotype. MiTCR v1.1 was used to align clonotypes to the IMGT TRBV, TRBD and TRBJ reference segments. The analysis included only V-J combinations with a frequency above 0.0001, which together covered around 99% of the repertoires. The TCS score was defined as the ratio of F50 (clonal expansion) to E x V (chaos), calculated using BLOSUM62-based TCRdist between CDR3 peptides within each V-J. Welch's t-statistics and random forest reduced 514 V-J features to roughly 13, which were used in a naive Bayes classifier (R e1071). Clones were called with MiXCR by TCRdb after fastp trimmed the public reads at Q25, and only in-frame beta chains were retained. Records with the same CDR3 protein are collapsed into one entry carrying the most frequent genes and DNA. The V and J calls, along with clone size, are taken from TCRdb and not from the paper's own processing. Within this sample are around 690,000 distinct CDR3 sequences, with less than 25% of them counted one time only. Together, the top ten hold about 34% of the sample.

According to the germline V gene (reference sequence), CDR1 reads LGHDT and CDR2 reads YNNKEL. Reading from cysteine to phenylalanine, the CDR3 counts 17 amino acids. Left in the record is the CDR3 DNA by itself, 51 bases read in frame from the first base. The V end loses 0 bases and the J end loses 0 bases, and a stretch of 12 bases separates them. The origin of this receptor is a man aged 25 to 45 with Graves' ophthalmopathy. Recombination connected TRBV3-1 to TRBJ2-1, with a tentative D gene TRBD1 over 6 matching bases. What was sequenced was blood. Read as DNA, the sequence is TGTGCCAGCAGCCAAGAAAGGGGGTCAAGCTCCTACAATGAGCAGTTCTTC. The encoded protein is CASSQERGSSSYNEQFF.